One sample yielded the 27 T cell receptor beta chains listed below, sequenced in a study of blood T cells in healthy people across ages. A second PCR, run for about 6 to 12 cycles, used a sample-barcoded 5' primer plus a J-beta primer mix. TCRdb reprocessed the 5' RACE reads with MiXCR, giving one entry per CDR3 protein. The repertoire holds some 760,000 distinct CDR3 sequences, with just under 25% as singletons. The data also belong to a second study, concerning T cells of mothers and their children.

Sequences were obtained from blood. Receptor source: a boy younger than 18 in good health.

V usage is TRBV4-1 and J usage is TRBJ2-1; 9 bases agree with TRBD2. Unmatched junction bases numbered 12, after V lost 4 bases and J lost 8 bases. CDR3 length: 16 residues. CDR1 MGHRA and CDR2 YSYEKL come from the germline V gene. CDR3 region: CASSLRRGSGSDEQFF. DNA for the CDR3: TGCGCCAGCAGCCTGAGGCGGGGTAGCGGGAGCGATGAGCAGTTCTTC.

This clonotype was detected only a few times. This chain links TRBV5-5 with TRBJ2-2; D is unresolved. Looked up from germline, CDR1 is SGHKS and CDR2 is YYEKEE (reference sequence). Trimming stripped 4 bases from V and 5 bases from J, with 15 bases between. This CDR3 region has 15 residues. This chain's CDR3 is CASSLGSHITGELFF. The CDR3 nucleotides are TGTGCCAGCAGCCTCGGGTCCCACATTACCGGGGAGCTGTTTTTT.

Note on this clonotype: The junction does not match germline at one end; this may be a read error. The rearrangement joins TRBV20-1 to TRBJ2-7; no firm D call. The CDR3 has 12 amino acids. Germline CDR1 DFQATT, CDR2 SNEGSKA (reference sequence). The CDR3 DNA reads as TGCAGTGCTAGCGAGAGCTCCTACAAGCAGTACTTC. Translated, it gives CSASESSYKQYF.

The J gene is TRBJ2-5, the V gene TRBV4-3, with D perhaps being TRBD1 or TRBD2 (5 bases each). TRBJ2-7 explains the end of the DNA better; the J call may be wrong. CDR3 size: 15 residues. Germline V lookup: CDR1 LGHNA, CDR2 YSLEER. CDR3 coding DNA: TGCGCCAGCAGCCAAGATATAGGGGACGCCTACGAGCAGTACTTC. Residues: CASSQDIGDAYEQYF.

This clonotype was recorded a few times. V usage is TRBV28 and J usage is TRBJ1-2; D not certain. Trimming pared 3 bases from V and 8 bases from J, leaving 19 bases between. The germline gives CDR1 MDHEN, CDR2 SYDVKM. CDR3 length: 15 amino acids. The DNA for the CDR3 is TGTGCCAGCAGTTTTATATTCGGTAGCACGGGGGGCTACACCTTC. Amino acid sequence: CASSFIFGSTGGYTF.

This rearrangement joins TRBV15 to TRBJ1-4, with TRBD1 matching 8 bases. CDR1 is LNHNV, CDR2 YYDKDF, per germline (reference sequence). This CDR3 region has 16 residues. The junction had 9 bases not matched to a gene; V was cut back by 2 bases and J by 7 bases. The CDR3 region has the DNA TGTGCCACCAGCAGATTTGCAGGGGGCCCGACTGAAAAACTGTTTTTT. It specifies CATSRFAGGPTEKLFF.

The rearrangement uses TRBV6-5 and TRBJ2-3; 13 positions agree with TRBD2. The CDR3 covers 16 residues. Trimming removed 0 bases from V and 4 bases from J; junction bases left unmatched: 1. Germline values: CDR1 MNHEY, CDR2 SVGAGI. CDR3 sequence: CASSYSGTSGADTQYF. The CDR3 nucleotides read TGTGCCAGCAGTTACTCCGGGACTAGCGGGGCAGATACGCAGTATTTT.

This clonotype has just a few counts. V gene TRBV7-2 combines with J gene TRBJ2-1; tentatively, D is TRBD1 (6 bases). The CDR3 consists of 15 residues. In germline, CDR1 is SGHTA, CDR2 FQGNSA. V lost 4 bases and J 1 base, leaving 11 bases between the germline ends. CDR3 DNA: TGTGCCAGCAGCTGGACAGACTCATCCTACAATGAGCAGTTCTTC. This sequence encodes CASSWTDSSYNEQFF.

Points on this clonotype: Compared with germline, one end of the junction differs, possibly owing to a read error. The rearrangement uses TRBV7-3 and TRBJ2-5, with 9 bases aligning to TRBD1. With the DNA end fitting TRBJ2-1 better, the J assignment may be wrong. Per germline, CDR1 SGHTA and CDR2 FQGTGA. This CDR3 contains 15 residues. The chain's CDR3 is CASSSTGGFYDEQFF. Written as DNA, the CDR3 is TGTGCCAGCAGCTCAACAGGGGGCTTCTACGATGAGCAGTTCTTC.

The genes are TRBV29-1 and TRBJ2-5, with 8 bases matching TRBD1. The closer fit of TRBJ2-7 to the DNA end suggests the J call may be wrong. The CDR3 totals 11 residues. Germline V gene data show CDR1 as SQVTM and CDR2 as ANQGSEA. CDR3 region: CSAETGGEQYF. CDR3 bases: TGCAGCGCCGAAACAGGGGGCGAGCAGTACTTC.

This clonotype has just a few counts. This chain uses TRBV7-4 with TRBJ2-5; D ambiguous. This CDR3 comprises 10 residues. The germline CDR1 and CDR2 sequences are SGHVT and SQSDAQ. V was cut by 4 bases and J by 7 bases, with 4 bases left in between. CDR3: CASSYTTQYF. In nucleotides, the CDR3 is TGTGCCAGCAGCTACACGACCCAGTACTTC.

The chain links TRBV5-1 to TRBJ2-5, with D uncertain. Germline values: CDR1 SGHRS, CDR2 YFSETQ. This CDR3 spans 12 amino acids. V shed 2 bases and J shed 5 bases, with 7 bases lying between them. CDR3 in amino acids: CASSFPDETQYF. As DNA, the CDR3 is TGCGCCAGCAGCTTTCCCGATGAGACCCAGTACTTC. Based on the CDR3 plus reference TRBV5-1 and TRBJ2-5, the full variable domain is KAGVTQTPRYLIKTRGQQVTLSCSPISGHRSVSWYQQTPGQGLQFLFEYFSETQRNKGNFPGRFSGRQFSNSRSEMNVSTLELGDSALYLCASSFPDETQYFGPGTRLLVL.

This chain joins TRBV5-1 and TRBJ2-5; the match to TRBD2 covers 11 bases. The DNA end is a closer match to TRBJ2-7, so the J assignment may be wrong. In germline, CDR1 is SGHRS, CDR2 YFSETQ. The CDR3 contains 16 residues. The CDR3 DNA reads as TGCGCCAGCAGCTTGGGACCGGGACTAGCGGATTACGAGCAGTACTTC. Amino acids: CASSLGPGLADYEQYF.

This clonotype has only one observation. One end of the junction does not line up with germline, which may come from a read error. The chain is built from TRBV6-6 and TRBJ2-5; possible D gene TRBD1, 6 bases. TRBJ2-7 explains the end of the DNA better; the J call may be wrong. Germline CDR1 reads MNHNY; CDR2 reads SVGAGI (reference sequence). This CDR3 spans 13 amino acids. The CDR3 is CANSRQASYEQYF. The CDR3 DNA is TGTGCCAACAGTAGACAGGCGTCCTACGAGCAGTACTTC.

CDR3 sequence: CASSGVGGAYGYTF. The CDR3 region has the DNA TGTGCCAGCAGCGGGGTCGGGGGGGCTTATGGCTACACCTTC. The chain is built from TRBV9 and TRBJ1-2; a weak D match, TRBD1 (6 bases). V gave up 3 bases and J gave up 5 bases, with 14 bases separating them. Germline CDR1 and CDR2: SGDLS and YYNGEE. The CDR3 covers 14 residues.

In this sample, this clonotype turned up a few times. The V and J genes are TRBV2 and TRBJ1-5, with D possibly being TRBD1 (5 bases). Per germline, CDR1 SNHLY and CDR2 FYNNEI. V was cut by 3 bases and J by 3 bases, with 12 bases left in between. The CDR3 consists of 15 residues. As DNA, the CDR3 is TGTGCCAGCAGTGATACAGGCGCGGACAATCAGCCCCAGCATTTT. It translates to CASSDTGADNQPQHF. Full variable domain (outside the CDR3, taken from reference TRBV2 and TRBJ1-5): EPEVTQTPSHQVTQMGQEVILRCVPISNHLYFYWYRQILGQKVEFLVSFYNNEISEKSEIFDDQFSVERPDGSNFTLKIRSTKLEDSAMYFCASSDTGADNQPQHFGDGTRLSIL.

This clonotype was counted between two and nine times. The rearrangement uses TRBV12-3 or TRBV12-4 and TRBJ2-5, with 11 bases matching TRBD2. V gave up 1 base and J gave up 2 bases; unmatched junction bases: 3. The CDR3 has 16 amino acids. This chain's CDR3 is CASSLGLAGQQETQYF. The CDR3 DNA reads as TGTGCCAGCAGTTTAGGACTAGCGGGACAACAAGAGACCCAGTACTTC.

This clonotype has a single count. The chain joins TRBV12-3 or TRBV12-4 to TRBJ2-7; D might be TRBD2 (6 bases). V gave up 7 bases and J gave up 7 bases, with 17 bases separating them. This CDR3 is 13 amino acids long. In DNA form, the CDR3 reads TGTGCCAGCACCTTGGGGCCAGGGACTGAGCAGTACTTC. Translation: CASTLGPGTEQYF.

Only a few counts were recorded for this clonotype. This rearrangement joins TRBV6-4 to TRBJ1-5; no firm D call. CDR3 length: 12 residues. In germline, CDR1 is MRHNA, CDR2 SNTAGT. The V and J ends lost 10 bases and 7 bases respectively, with 14 bases between them. This CDR3 reads CAISRHGQPQHF. The CDR3 DNA sequence: TGTGCCATCTCCCGCCATGGGCAGCCCCAGCATTTT.

The V and J genes are TRBV7-9 and TRBJ2-2; D not certain. The CDR3 runs to 13 residues. Per germline, CDR1 SEHNR and CDR2 FQNEAQ (reference sequence). Deletions cut 5 bases from V and 7 bases from J, with 11 bases between. The CDR3: CASSPTKDGELFF. In DNA form, the CDR3 reads TGTGCCAGCAGCCCCACGAAGGACGGGGAGCTGTTTTTT.

This chain joins TRBV20-1 and TRBJ1-2; D not resolved. Per the germline V gene, CDR1 is DFQATT and CDR2 is SNEGSKA (reference sequence). V shed 6 bases and J shed 3 bases, with 14 bases lying between them. This CDR3 has 13 residues. The CDR3 DNA sequence: TGCAGTGCGTTTGCATCTCCCCACTATGGCTACACCTTC. Its protein product is CSAFASPHYGYTF.

This clonotype was seen once. The conserved phenylalanine or tryptophan is not found at the CDR3 terminus, so this likely reflects a read error. The genes are TRBV7-2 and TRBJ2-1; no reliable D call. Trimming stripped 5 bases from V and 6 bases from J, with 14 bases between. The V gene's germline CDR1 is SGHTA and CDR2 FQGNSA. This CDR3 contains 14 residues. CDR3 protein: CASSPPDFVNEQFI. The CDR3 region has the DNA TGTGCCAGCAGCCCGCCGGATTTCGTCAATGAGCAGTTCATC.

V and J are TRBV4-3 and TRBJ2-3, with D maybe TRBD2 (5 bases). Trimming removed 4 bases at V and 5 bases at J, with 10 bases between. The CDR3 consists of 13 residues. The germline gives CDR1 LGHNA, CDR2 YSLEER. This chain's CDR3 is CASSRRTLDTQYF. The CDR3 DNA follows: TGCGCCAGCAGCCGCAGGACTTTAGATACGCAGTATTTT.

The gene calls are TRBV6-2 or TRBV6-3 and TRBJ2-7, with a possible D match to TRBD1 (6 bases). V was clipped by 6 bases and J by 3 bases, with 15 bases between them. The CDR3 has 14 residues. Germline V gene sequence: CDR1 MNHEY, CDR2 SVGEGT. CDR3 loop: CASSCSPDSYEQYF. In nucleotides, the CDR3 is TGTGCCAGCAGCTGCTCCCCGGACAGCTACGAGCAGTACTTC.

This clonotype was seen more than once but under ten times. This chain links TRBV11-2 with TRBJ2-5; D is undetermined. The germline V gene has CDR1 SGHAT and CDR2 FQNNGV. This CDR3 is 12 amino acids long. V lost 2 bases and J lost 4, with 5 bases in between. CDR3 sequence: CASSLMRETQYF. The CDR3 nucleotides are TGTGCCAGCAGCTTAATGCGAGAGACCCAGTACTTC.

The chain has TRBV11-2 and TRBJ2-2, with 8 bases matching TRBD2. Germline assignment: CDR1 SGHAT and CDR2 FQNNGV. Trimming at V came to 3 bases and at J to 6 bases, leaving 3 bases not matched to a gene. CDR3 length equals 14 residues. CDR3 sequence: CASSFPGLAGELFF. DNA of the CDR3: TGTGCCAGCAGCTTCCCGGGACTAGCCGGGGAGCTGTTTTTT.

The chain recombines TRBV3-1 with TRBJ2-5, with D perhaps TRBD1 (6 bases). The DNA end favors TRBJ2-1, so the J call may be wrong. Germline V gene data show CDR1 as LGHDT and CDR2 as YNNKEL (reference sequence). The CDR3 sequence is 13 residues long. The CDR3 sequence is CASSQVLGAEQFF. The CDR3 DNA follows: TGTGCCAGCAGCCAAGTACTGGGGGCTGAGCAGTTCTTC.